Listed here are 18 T cell receptor beta chains from one sample, sequenced in a study of blood T cell repertoires in COVID-19. Sequencing was performed with immunoSEQ multiplex PCR; in TCRdb, only in-frame clones are kept and a portion is missing. The sample records some 300,000 clones, about nine tenths being singletons. The sample was peripheral blood. Every receptor here comes from a woman under 40 who had recovered from COVID-19.

The chain is built from TRBV7-9 and TRBJ1-4; 7 bases are a match to TRBD1. The V segment lost 1 base and the J segment 2 bases; nucleotides outside the gene matches: 4. The CDR3 is made up of 16 amino acids. Per germline, CDR1 SEHNR and CDR2 FQNEAQ (reference sequence). The CDR3 DNA follows: TGTGCCAGCAGCTTAGGGGACAGACCCACTAATGAAAAACTGTTTTTT. The encoded protein is CASSLGDRPTNEKLFF.

Many counts were recorded for this clone. The chain joins TRBV19 to TRBJ2-7, with 11 bases fitting TRBD1. CDR1 and CDR2 from the germline V gene are LNHDA and SQIVND (reference sequence). This CDR3 spans 14 amino acids. The junction had 0 bases not matched to a gene; V was cut back by 3 bases and J by 2 bases. The CDR3 nucleotides are TGTGCCAGTAGTATGGGACAGGGGGCCTACGAGCAGTACTTC. Encoded protein: CASSMGQGAYEQYF.

A single count supports this clone. The V gene is TRBV5-1, the J gene TRBJ1-1; the D gene is possibly TRBD1 (6 bases). The V gene's germline CDR1 is SGHRS and CDR2 YFSETQ. The CDR3 is 15 amino acids. V was cut by 0 bases and J by 0 bases, with 9 bases left in between. In DNA, the CDR3 is TGCGCCAGCAGCTTGGTTGGACAGATGAACACTGAAGCTTTCTTT. This sequence encodes CASSLVGQMNTEAFF.

This clone was detected once. V gene TRBV19 combines with J gene TRBJ2-5; D is possibly TRBD1 (5 bases). Germline V gene lookup returns CDR1 LNHDA and CDR2 SQIVND (reference sequence). CDR3 size: 13 residues. The V gene lost 5 bases and the J gene lost 4 bases, with 11 bases spanning the gap. CDR3 coding DNA: TGTGCCAGTAGTGCCCGGCAGGGAGAGACCCAGTACTTC. The encoded protein is CASSARQGETQYF.

The V gene is TRBV28, the J gene TRBJ2-7, with TRBD1 matching 10 bases. With V trimmed by 6 bases and J by 3 bases, 8 bases remained unmatched. The length of the CDR3 is 15 residues. Germline values: CDR1 MDHEN, CDR2 SYDVKM. The CDR3 DNA is TGTGCCAGCAGGACCGCGGGGACAGGGGTCTACGAGCAGTACTTC. Its translation is CASRTAGTGVYEQYF.

The gene calls are TRBV6-5 and TRBJ2-3; 7 nucleotides line up with TRBD1. This CDR3 region has 15 residues. J gave up 1 base and V 5 bases, and 6 bases lay outside the gene matches. CDR1 is MNHEY and CDR2 is SVGAGI in the germline V gene. The CDR3 bases are TGTGCCAGCAGTCCTATCGGGACAGGCACAGATACGCAGTATTTT. It yields the protein CASSPIGTGTDTQYF.

The genes are TRBV7-8 and TRBJ2-1, with 8 bases that match TRBD2. This CDR3 region has 15 residues. CDR1 and CDR2 (germline): SGHVS, FQNEAQ. V was clipped by 5 bases and J by 4 bases; unmatched bases: 7. CDR3 loop: CASSMAGGRYNEQFF. In DNA, the CDR3 is TGTGCCAGCAGCATGGCGGGGGGCAGGTACAATGAGCAGTTCTTC.

The CDR3 region has the DNA TGTGCCAGCTCACCTGACTACCTTAGCACAGATACGCAGTATTTT. It encodes CASSPDYLSTDTQYF. The rearrangement uses TRBV18 and TRBJ2-3; TRBD2 might be the D (5 bases). The CDR3 has 15 amino acids. V lost 3 bases, J lost 0 bases, and 10 bases lay in between. Germline loops: CDR1 KGHSH, CDR2 LQKENI.

The chain joins TRBV5-1 to TRBJ2-2; 11 nucleotides line up with TRBD2. From germline, CDR1 is SGHRS and CDR2 YFSETQ. CDR3 length equals 17 residues. V trimming: 7 bases; J trimming: 0 bases; junction bases outside the gene matches: 8. The CDR3 is CASAGTSGLANTGELFF. CDR3 DNA: TGCGCCAGCGCAGGGACTAGCGGCTTAGCGAACACCGGGGAGCTGTTTTTT.

V and J are TRBV27 and TRBJ1-6, with a weak D call TRBD1 (5 bases). Trimming removed 6 bases at V and 4 bases at J, with 16 bases between. CDR3 length equals 16 residues. CDR1 and CDR2 from the germline V gene are MNHEY and SMNVEV (reference sequence). CDR3 in amino acids: CASRPGKFGYNSPLHF. As DNA, the CDR3 is TGTGCCAGCAGACCAGGGAAATTCGGGTATAATTCACCCCTCCACTTT.

J is TRBJ2-3 and V is TRBV27, with a possible D match to TRBD2 (5 bases). Germline CDR1 reads MNHEY; CDR2 reads SMNVEV (reference sequence). The CDR3 is made up of 14 amino acids. V lost 5 bases and J lost 1, with 10 bases in between. The CDR3 DNA reads as TGTGCCAGCAGTCTAGCTTCGGGCACAGATACGCAGTATTTT. It translates to CASSLASGTDTQYF.

V usage is TRBV5-1 and J usage is TRBJ2-3, with TRBD1 matching over 9 bases. Trimming cost V 4 bases and J 1 base; bases outside gene matches: 4. Per germline, CDR1 SGHRS and CDR2 YFSETQ. The CDR3 totals 15 residues. The CDR3 region is CASSAGQGGTDTQYF. CDR3 DNA: TGCGCCAGCAGCGCGGGACAGGGAGGCACAGATACGCAGTATTTT.

The J gene is TRBJ1-4, the V gene TRBV7-6; 10 bases are shared with TRBD1. In germline, CDR1 is SGHVS, CDR2 FNYEAQ. The V and J ends lost 3 bases and 8 bases, in that order; junction bases with no gene match: 9. The CDR3 has 16 amino acids. The CDR3 region is CASSLGKRQGAEKLFF. For the CDR3, the DNA is TGTGCCAGCAGCTTGGGTAAACGACAGGGGGCGGAAAAACTGTTTTTT.

This chain joins TRBV5-1 and TRBJ1-1, with 10 bases lining up with TRBD1. There are 16 residues in the CDR3. The germline CDR1 and CDR2 sequences are SGHRS and YFSETQ. V dropped 5 bases and J dropped 6; count of bases not matched to a gene: 13. The CDR3 DNA is TGCGCCAGCAGTCGGTCGACAGGGGGCAGAGGCGCTGAAGCTTTCTTT. This translates into CASSRSTGGRGAEAFF. Using reference TRBV5-1 and TRBJ1-1 for the parts outside the CDR3, the full variable domain is KAGVTQTPRYLIKTRGQQVTLSCSPISGHRSVSWYQQTPGQGLQFLFEYFSETQRNKGNFPGRFSGRQFSNSRSEMNVSTLELGDSALYLCASSRSTGGRGAEAFFGQGTRLTVV.

This sequence joins TRBV6-6 and TRBJ2-1, with TRBD2 matching over 14 bases. Germline CDR1 MNHNY, CDR2 SVGAGI (reference sequence). The CDR3 loop spans 15 amino acids. The trim removed 6 bases at V and 9 bases at J, leaving 7 bases unmatched. The CDR3 DNA is TGTGCCAGCAGCCTACGACTAGCGGGGGGGCGTGAGCAGTTCTTC. Translated: CASSLRLAGGREQFF.

This chain links TRBV6-5 with TRBJ2-7; 8 nucleotides line up with TRBD1. V dropped 11 bases and J dropped 6; count of bases not matched to a gene: 12. The germline CDR1 and CDR2 sequences are MNHEY and SVGAGI. This CDR3 contains 13 residues. The CDR3 sequence: CASWSGQAGEQYF. CDR3 nucleotide sequence: TGTGCCTCCTGGTCGGGACAGGCGGGCGAGCAGTACTTC.

Only one count was recorded for this clone. V is TRBV5-1 and J is TRBJ2-5, with TRBD2 as a possible D gene (5 bases). CDR1 and CDR2 from the germline V gene are SGHRS and YFSETQ. The V end was cut by 2 bases, the J end by 0 bases, with 8 bases between. This CDR3 is built from 14 residues. The CDR3 loop is CASSFVDYQETQYF. The CDR3 nucleotides are TGCGCCAGCAGCTTCGTGGACTACCAAGAGACCCAGTACTTC. Full variable domain (remainder filled in from reference TRBV5-1 and TRBJ2-5): KAGVTQTPRYLIKTRGQQVTLSCSPISGHRSVSWYQQTPGQGLQFLFEYFSETQRNKGNFPGRFSGRQFSNSRSEMNVSTLELGDSALYLCASSFVDYQETQYFGPGTRLLVL.

This rearrangement joins TRBV6-5 to TRBJ2-3, with 9 bases lining up with TRBD2. CDR3 length: 15 residues. Unmatched junction bases numbered 6, after V lost 7 bases and J lost 1 base. Germline-derived CDR1 and CDR2 are MNHEY and SVGAGI. The CDR3 nucleotides are TGTGCCAGCATCGAGCGGGGGGCTGGCACAGATACGCAGTATTTT. It codes for CASIERGAGTDTQYF.